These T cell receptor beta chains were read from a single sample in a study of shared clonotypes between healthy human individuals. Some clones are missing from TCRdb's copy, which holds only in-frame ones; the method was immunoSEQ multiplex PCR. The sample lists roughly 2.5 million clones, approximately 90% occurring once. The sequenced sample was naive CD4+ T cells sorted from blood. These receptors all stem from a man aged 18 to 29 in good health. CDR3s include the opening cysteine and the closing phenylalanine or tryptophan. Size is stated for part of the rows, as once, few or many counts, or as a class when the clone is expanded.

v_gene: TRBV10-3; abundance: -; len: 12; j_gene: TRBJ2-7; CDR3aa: CAIRTDDYEQYF
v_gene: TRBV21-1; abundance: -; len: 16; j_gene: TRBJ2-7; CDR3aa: CASTLPRGKAFYEQYF
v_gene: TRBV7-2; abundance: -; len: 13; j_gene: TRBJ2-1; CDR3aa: CASRGASYNEQFF
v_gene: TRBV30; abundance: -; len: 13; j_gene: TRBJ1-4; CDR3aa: CAWSEGVNEKLFF
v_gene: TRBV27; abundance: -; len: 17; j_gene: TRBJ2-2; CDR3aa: CASSLFGAGSATGELFF
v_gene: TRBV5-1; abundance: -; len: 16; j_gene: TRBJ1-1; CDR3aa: CASSHPGQGANTEAFF
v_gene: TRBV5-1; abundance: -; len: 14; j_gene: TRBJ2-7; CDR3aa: CASSPETGSYEQYF
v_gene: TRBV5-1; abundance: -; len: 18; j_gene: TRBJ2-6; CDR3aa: CASSLAGQGASGANVLTF
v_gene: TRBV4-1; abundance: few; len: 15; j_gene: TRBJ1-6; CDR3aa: CASSQEGGAGSPLHF
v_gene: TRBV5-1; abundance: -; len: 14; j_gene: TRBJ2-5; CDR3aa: CASSLEGGQETQYF
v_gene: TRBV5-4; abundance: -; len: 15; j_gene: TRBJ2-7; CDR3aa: CASSLPSGGAYEQYF
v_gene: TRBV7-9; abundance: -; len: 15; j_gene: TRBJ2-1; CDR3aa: CASSVTGGTYNEQFF
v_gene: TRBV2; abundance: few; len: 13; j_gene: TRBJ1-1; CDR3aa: CASSVGANTEAFF
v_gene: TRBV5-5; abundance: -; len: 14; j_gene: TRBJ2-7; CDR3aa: CASSSGPGTYEQYF
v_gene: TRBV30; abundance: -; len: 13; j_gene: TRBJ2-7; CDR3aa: CAWRIRGTYEQYF
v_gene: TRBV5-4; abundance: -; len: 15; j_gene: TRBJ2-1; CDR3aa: CASSLVGLRYNEQFF
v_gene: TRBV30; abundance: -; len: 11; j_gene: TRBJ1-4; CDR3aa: CASFRNEKPFF
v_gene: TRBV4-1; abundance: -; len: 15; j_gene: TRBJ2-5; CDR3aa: CASSQDPGGLKTQYF
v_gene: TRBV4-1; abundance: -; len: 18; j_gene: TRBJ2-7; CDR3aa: CASSFRLAGGPNSYEQYF
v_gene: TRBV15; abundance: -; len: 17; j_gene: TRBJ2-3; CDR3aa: CATSRDNLAGGPETQYF
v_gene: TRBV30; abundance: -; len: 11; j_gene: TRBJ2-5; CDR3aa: CAWTGKETQYF
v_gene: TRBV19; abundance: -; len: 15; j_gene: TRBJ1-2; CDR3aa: CASSIDTGANYGYTF
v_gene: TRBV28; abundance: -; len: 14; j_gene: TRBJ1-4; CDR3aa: CASGLTGGGEKLFF
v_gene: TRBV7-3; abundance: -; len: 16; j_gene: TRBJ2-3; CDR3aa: CASSLNPPGAGDTQYF
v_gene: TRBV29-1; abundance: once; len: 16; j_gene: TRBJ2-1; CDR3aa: CSVPTTSGGKYNEQFF
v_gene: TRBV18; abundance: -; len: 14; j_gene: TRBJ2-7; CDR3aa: CASSRPTGINEQYF
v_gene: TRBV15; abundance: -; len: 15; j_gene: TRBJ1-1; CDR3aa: CATSRGGGEGTEAFF
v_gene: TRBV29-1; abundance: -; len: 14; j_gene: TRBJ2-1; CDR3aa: CSVEAQGLSNEQFF